The present TCR beta chain was sequenced within a study of T-cell reconstitution after alpha-beta-depleted transplantation in children. Losses at the gene ends were 6 bases for V and 5 bases for J; bases not matched to a gene: 1. The CDR3 extends over 13 amino acids. Germline V gives CDR1 SGHDN, CDR2 FVKESK. As it was prepared, the TCRbeta library received unique molecular identifiers. MiXCR was run by TCRdb on the PCR reads, yielding one entry per CDR3 protein. Of a few hundred thousand distinct CDR3 sequences listed, less than 15% were seen once; the top ten hold 3.5% to 4.5%. The sequence was collected from a human donor who donated a stem cell graft to a child with Fanconi anemia. This chain links TRBV14 with TRBJ1-4; 9 bases map to TRBD1. Specimen: PBMCs, collected from the stem cell graft. This CDR3 is CASSGTGNEKLFF. Here the CDR3 DNA reads TGTGCCAGCAGTGGGACAGGGAATGAAAAACTGTTTTTT.